One T cell receptor (beta chain) is described in this entry. There is no known antigen for this receptor. Base qualities are not at hand, and no much larger clone is one base apart. This record belongs to a study of PD-1 blockade in classical Hodgkin lymphoma (dated by TCRdb to the early 2020s). Turning to the overall study: Nivolumab dosing was 3 mg/kg intravenously every 2 weeks, continuing until either disease progression or unacceptable toxicity. A peripheral blood immune signature of response to PD-1 blockade in classical Hodgkin lymphoma was defined using TCR beta sequencing and CyTOF.

CDR1 and CDR2, per the germline V gene, are MDHEN and SYDVKM. The CDR3, cysteine through phenylalanine, is 13 amino acids long. Only CDR3 DNA remains: 39 bases, in frame from the first base. V has 5 bases trimmed and J has 4 bases trimmed; junction bases matching no gene number 4. Genomic DNA was extracted with the Qiagen DNeasy kit from unsorted PBMCs and from negatively selected CD4+ and CD8+ fractions. TCR beta CDR3 regions were amplified by immunoSEQ multiplex PCR using primers annealing to V and J segments. Amplification bias was minimized using a synthetic immune receptor repertoire, and residual bias was removed computationally after sequencing. Concerning the study's data processing: Repertoire diversity was quantified as the Shannon entropy index using custom Python scripts. The unsorted, CD4+ and CD8+ repertoires were each analyzed separately, with the exception of combined analyses, where CD4+ and CD8+ sequences were merged in silico. Clonal expansion was defined as at least a 2-fold frequency increase after treatment relative to C1D1, with a pseudocount of 0.5 for undetected baseline clones. Singleton clones were defined as clones with 0 or 1 copy at C1D1, and non-singleton clones were defined as clones with 2 or more copies. By matching protein sequences in sorted samples from the same patient, clones expanded in unsorted samples were annotated as CD4+, CD8+ or unknown. Diversity changes from C1D1 to C4D1 were tested in paired samples using Wilcoxon tests. TCRdb retrieved this table from immuneACCESS and kept in-frame rearrangements only. Not all clones are present; in checked studies, unresolved V genes account for under half, and no reason is known for the remainder. That table furnishes V, J and clone size, whereas the DNA furnished D and trimming. The sample includes around 6,500 clones, with about 80% observed a single time. Just over 4% of the sample belongs to the ten largest clones.

Results and caveats for the whole study, not just this receptor: Patients starting nivolumab less than 1 year after ASCT had lower diversity and were excluded from later analyses to avoid confounding by immune reconstitution. A significant rise by C4D1 was seen in CD4+ but not CD8+ TCR diversity (p=0.0027 vs p=0.16), with the rise being most apparent in complete responders (p=0.02). Baseline diversity similar to that of newly diagnosed patients was observed in trial patients achieving complete response, whereas significantly lower diversity was observed in partial responders and progressors. The study was restricted to a single clinical trial cohort, and the causes of repertoire differences, possibly disease activity or prior therapy, were left undefined. Baseline TCR diversity was reported to be lower in newly diagnosed patients than in healthy donors and to be lower still in relapsed/refractory patients.

What the time point label conveys for this sample: cycle 1 day 1 (C1D1), immediately before nivolumab initiation. Every trial patient had relapsed following autologous stem cell transplantation, and prior brentuximab vedotin exposure was what differed among cohorts A, B and C. A Miltenyi CD4+ T cell isolation kit was used for magnetic negative selection to purify CD4+ T cells from thawed PBMCs. The trial cohort included 55 to 60 patients with relapsed/refractory classical Hodgkin lymphoma, and each patient had a best overall response of complete response, partial response or progressive disease. Single-agent nivolumab was administered to trial patients in the multi-cohort phase II CheckMate 205 trial. Best overall response was determined by an independent review committee according to the 2007 International Working Group response criteria. Trial PBMCs were obtained immediately prior to nivolumab initiation (C1D1) and on therapy at cycle 2 day 1 and cycle 4 day 1. Peripheral blood was collected in 8 mL Vacutainer Cell Preparation Tubes, from which PBMCs were isolated by centrifugation and then cryopreserved. Purified CD4+ and CD8+ fractions were prepared only for cases with an additional available PBMC sample. Magnetically labelled cells were depleted on LS columns in a quadroMACS separator, and the flow-through was collected as the purified fraction.

The rearranged chain carries TRBV28 and TRBJ1-2; 7 central nucleotides agree with TRBD1. Source: CD4+ T cells from blood, taken at baseline. The TCR was taken from a human donor with classical Hodgkin lymphoma. This receptor carries the CDR3 CASSLGQTYGYTF. The sequenced DNA is TGTGCCAGCAGTCTGGGACAGACCTATGGCTACACCTTC.